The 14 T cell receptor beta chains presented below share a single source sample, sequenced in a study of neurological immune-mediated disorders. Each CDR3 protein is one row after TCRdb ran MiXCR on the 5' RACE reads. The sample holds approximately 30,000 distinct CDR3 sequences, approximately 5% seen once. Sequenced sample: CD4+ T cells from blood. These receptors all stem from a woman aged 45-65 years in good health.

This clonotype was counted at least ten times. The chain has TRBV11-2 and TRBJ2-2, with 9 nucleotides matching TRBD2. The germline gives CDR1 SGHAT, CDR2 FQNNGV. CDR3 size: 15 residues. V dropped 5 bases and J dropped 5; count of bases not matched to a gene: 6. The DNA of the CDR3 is TGTGCCAGCAGCCTCCGAGCGGGAGGAACCGGGGAGCTGTTTTTT. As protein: CASSLRAGGTGELFF.

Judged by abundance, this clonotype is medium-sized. CDR3 in DNA: TGCAGCGTTGGCTCCGCAGGGGGCATCTACGAGCAGTACTTC. Its translation: CSVGSAGGIYEQYF. The chain recombines TRBV29-1 with TRBJ2-7, with 8 positions matching TRBD1. V trimming: 4 bases; J trimming: 3 bases; junction bases outside the gene matches: 8. This CDR3 is built from 14 residues. Germline V lookup: CDR1 SQVTM, CDR2 ANQGSEA.

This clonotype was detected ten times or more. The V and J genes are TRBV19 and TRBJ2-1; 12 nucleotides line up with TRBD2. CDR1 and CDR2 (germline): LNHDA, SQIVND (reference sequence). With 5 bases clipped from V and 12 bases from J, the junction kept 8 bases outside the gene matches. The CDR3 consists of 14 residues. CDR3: CASSPRLAGERQFF. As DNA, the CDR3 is TGTGCCAGTAGTCCAAGACTAGCGGGGGAAAGGCAGTTCTTC. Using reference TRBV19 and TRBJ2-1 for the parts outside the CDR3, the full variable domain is DGGITQSPKYLFRKEGQNVTLSCEQNLNHDAMYWYRQDPGQGLRLIYYSQIVNDFQKGDIAEGYSVSREKKESFPLTVTSAQKNPTAFYLCASSPRLAGERQFFGPGTRLTVL.

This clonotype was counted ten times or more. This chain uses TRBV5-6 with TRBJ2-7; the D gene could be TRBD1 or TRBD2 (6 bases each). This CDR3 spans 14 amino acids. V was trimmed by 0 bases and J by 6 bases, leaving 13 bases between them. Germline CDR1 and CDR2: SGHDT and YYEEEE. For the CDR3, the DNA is TGTGCCAGCAGCTTGGCCGGGGGCTACGGCGAGCAGTACTTC. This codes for CASSLAGGYGEQYF.

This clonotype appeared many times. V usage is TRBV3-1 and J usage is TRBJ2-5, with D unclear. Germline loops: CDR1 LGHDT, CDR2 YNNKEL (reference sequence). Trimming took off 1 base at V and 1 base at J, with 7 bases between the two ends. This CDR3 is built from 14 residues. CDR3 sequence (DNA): TGTGCCAGCAGCCAAGCGGGTAGCCAAGAGACCCAGTACTTC. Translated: CASSQAGSQETQYF.

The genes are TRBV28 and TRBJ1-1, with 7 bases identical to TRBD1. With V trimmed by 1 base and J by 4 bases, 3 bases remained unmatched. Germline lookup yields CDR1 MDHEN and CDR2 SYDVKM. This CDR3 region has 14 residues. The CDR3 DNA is TGTGCCAGCAGTTTATCAGGGGGGTCCACTGAAGCTTTCTTT. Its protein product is CASSLSGGSTEAFF.

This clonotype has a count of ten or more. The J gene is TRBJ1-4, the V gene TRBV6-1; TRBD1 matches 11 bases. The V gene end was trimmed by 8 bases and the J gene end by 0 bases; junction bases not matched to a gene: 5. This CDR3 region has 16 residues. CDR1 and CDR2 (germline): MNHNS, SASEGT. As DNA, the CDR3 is TGTGCCAGCCTGGACAGGGGGCTGGCAACTAATGAAAAACTGTTTTTT. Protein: CASLDRGLATNEKLFF.

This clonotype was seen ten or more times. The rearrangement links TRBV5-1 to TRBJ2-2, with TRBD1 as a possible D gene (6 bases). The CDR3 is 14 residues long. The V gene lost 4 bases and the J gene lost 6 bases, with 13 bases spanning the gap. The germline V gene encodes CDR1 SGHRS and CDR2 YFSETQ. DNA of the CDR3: TGCGCCAGCAGCACCATTACAGGGTCCGGGGAGCTGTTTTTT. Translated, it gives CASSTITGSGELFF.

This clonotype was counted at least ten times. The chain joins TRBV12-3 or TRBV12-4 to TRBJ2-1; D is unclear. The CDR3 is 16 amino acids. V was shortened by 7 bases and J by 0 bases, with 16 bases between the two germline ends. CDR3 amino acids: CASTFNGLSSYNEQFF. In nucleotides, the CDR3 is TGTGCCAGCACATTCAACGGTCTGAGCTCCTACAATGAGCAGTTCTTC.

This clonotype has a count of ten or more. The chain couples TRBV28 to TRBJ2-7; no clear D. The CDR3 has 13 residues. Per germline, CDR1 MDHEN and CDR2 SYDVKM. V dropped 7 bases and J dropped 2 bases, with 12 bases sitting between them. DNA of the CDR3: TGTGCCAGCACCCCTTTTGGGGCCTACGAGCAGTACTTC. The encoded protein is CASTPFGAYEQYF. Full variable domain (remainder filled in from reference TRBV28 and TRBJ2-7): DVKVTQSSRYLVKRTGEKVFLECVQDMDHENMFWYRQDPGLGLRLIYFSYDVKMKEKGDIPEGYSVSREKKERFSLILESASTNQTSMYLCASTPFGAYEQYFGPGTRLTVT.

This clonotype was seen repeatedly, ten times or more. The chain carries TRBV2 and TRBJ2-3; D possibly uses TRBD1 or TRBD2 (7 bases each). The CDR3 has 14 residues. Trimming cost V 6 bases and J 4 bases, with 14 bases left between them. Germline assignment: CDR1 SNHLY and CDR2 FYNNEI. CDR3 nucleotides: TGTGCCAGCAGACTACAGGGGAGGGCAGATACGCAGTATTTT. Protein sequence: CASRLQGRADTQYF.

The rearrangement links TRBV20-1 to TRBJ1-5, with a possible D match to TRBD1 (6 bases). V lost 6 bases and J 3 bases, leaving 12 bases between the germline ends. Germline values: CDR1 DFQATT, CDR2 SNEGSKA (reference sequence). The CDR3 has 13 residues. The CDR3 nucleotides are TGCAGTGCCAAAGGGGGGAACAATCAGCCCCAGCATTTT. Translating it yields CSAKGGNNQPQHF.

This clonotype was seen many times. The CDR3 spells CASSRDVTDTQYF. The CDR3 DNA sequence: TGTGCCAGCAGCCGGGACGTCACAGATACGCAGTATTTT. J is TRBJ2-3 and V is TRBV7-2; D might be TRBD1 or TRBD2, each matching 5 bases. The CDR3 sequence is 13 residues long. Trimming removed 5 bases at V and 2 bases at J, with 8 bases between. CDR1 and CDR2 from the germline V gene are SGHTA and FQGNSA.

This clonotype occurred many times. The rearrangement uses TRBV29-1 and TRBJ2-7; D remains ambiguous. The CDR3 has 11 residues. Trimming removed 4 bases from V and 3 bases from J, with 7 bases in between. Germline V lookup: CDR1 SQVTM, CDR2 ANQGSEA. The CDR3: CSVGTIYEQYF. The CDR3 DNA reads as TGCAGCGTTGGTACCATCTACGAGCAGTACTTC.